The rows below give T cell receptor beta chains drawn from one sample of a study of identical twins. TCRdb passed the 5' RACE reads through MiXCR, listing each CDR3 protein once. The table has around 690,000 distinct CDR3 sequences, around 20% seen once. These data also featured in a second study, about T cells expressing NK-cell markers.

The sample taken for sequencing was PBMCs. The receptors shown here come from a woman aged 18-29 years in good health. Both conserved end residues are part of each CDR3. A D gene is named only where the DNA matches it firmly. Size is omitted from some rows. Given values are once, few, many or a class for expanded clones.

>TRBJ2-1|TRBV24-1|.|TRBD2
TGTGCCACCAGTGAGGCTAGCGGTCCCAATGAGCAGTTCTTC
CATSEASGPNEQFF
>TRBJ2-3|TRBV20-1|.|TRBD2
TGCAGTGCTAGCGACCGGGGGGGCACAGAGACGCAGTATTTT
CSASDRGGTETQYF
>TRBJ1-2|TRBV20-1|.|TRBD1
TGCAGTGCAAGGGGGTTGGGACAGGGCATTGGTGGCTACACCTTC
CSARGLGQGIGGYTF
>TRBJ2-7|TRBV12-3/TRBV12-4|.|.
TGTGCCAGCAGTTTGATCGGGAGTACTACGGACGAGCAGTACTTC
CASSLIGSTTDEQYF
>TRBJ2-7|TRBV10-2|.|TRBD2
TGCGCCATCAGCAGGAGCGGGGGTTCCTACGAGCAGTACTTC
CAISRSGGSYEQYF
>TRBJ2-1|TRBV4-3|few|TRBD2
TGCGCCAGCAGCCCCGGACTAGCGGGAGGGACCCATGAGCAGTTCTTC
CASSPGLAGGTHEQFF
>TRBJ1-1|TRBV18|.|.
TGTGCCAGCTCACGAGGCTCCAGGGCTTTCTTT
CASSRGSRAFF
>TRBJ2-5|TRBV20-1|few|.
TGCAGTGCTGGTAAAGGACAGATTCAAGAGACCCAGTACTTC
CSAGKGQIQETQYF
>TRBJ1-4|TRBV20-1|few|.
TGCAGTGCTAGACCGACAGAGTATGAAAAACTGTTTTTT
CSARPTEYEKLFF
>TRBJ2-7|TRBV20-1|many|.
TGCAGTGCTAGTGGGCTAGACGGCGAGCAGTACTTC
CSASGLDGEQYF
>TRBJ2-7|TRBV20-1|few|.
TGCAGTGCTAGACCCCCGAGGGGCTACGAGCAGTACTTC
CSARPPRGYEQYF
>TRBJ2-1|TRBV11-2|once|TRBD2
TGTGCCAGCAGCCAACTAGCGGGGGGGCTCGAGGAGCAGTTCTTC
CASSQLAGGLEEQFF
>TRBJ2-7|TRBV20-1|.|TRBD2
TGCAGTGCTCCCCGGTTGGCGGGAGACGGCGAGCAGTACTTC
CSAPRLAGDGEQYF
>TRBJ2-3|TRBV7-2|.|TRBD2
TGTGCCAGCAGCTTAGGCGGGAGAGGGAACACAGATACGCAGTATTTT
CASSLGGRGNTDTQYF
>TRBJ2-3|TRBV10-3|.|TRBD1
TGTGCCATCAGTGAGGAGGGACAGGGGAGTTCGGATACGCAGTATTTT
CAISEEGQGSSDTQYF
>TRBJ2-7|TRBV5-1|.|TRBD2
TGCGCCAGCAGCTTGATCCCCAGCGGGGGCACCTACGAGCAGTACTTC
CASSLIPSGGTYEQYF
>TRBJ2-1|TRBV5-1|.|.
TGCGCCAGCGGCCCAGAGCCGGTGGACCCAGAGCAGTTCTTC
CASGPEPVDPEQFF
>TRBJ2-1|TRBV15|few|TRBD2
TGTGCCACCAGTAAACGGACTAGCGGATACAATGAGCAGTTCTTC
CATSKRTSGYNEQFF
>TRBJ2-7|TRBV6-5|few|.
TGTGCCAGCAGTTATTACGACACGACCTACGAGCAGTACTTC
CASSYYDTTYEQYF
>TRBJ1-1|TRBV11-2|.|.
TGTGCCAGCAGCTCGGCGGGGACTCTAGAAGCTTTCTTT
CASSSAGTLEAFF
>TRBJ1-3|TRBV12-3/TRBV12-4|few|.
TGTGCCAGCAGTTTAGCCGGATTTGATGGAAACACCATATATTTT
CASSLAGFDGNTIYF
>TRBJ2-3|TRBV6-5|.|.
TGTGCCAGCAGTTACGCGCGACAGGCCCGCACAGATACGCAGTATTTT
CASSYARQARTDTQYF
>TRBJ2-2|TRBV5-5|few|.
TGTGCCAGCAGCTTGTTTATCCAGTCTGGGACCGGGGAGCTGTTTTTT
CASSLFIQSGTGELFF
>TRBJ1-3|TRBV20-1|many|TRBD1
TGCAGTGCACGAAGACAGGGGGCTGAAAACACCATATATTTT
CSARRQGAENTIYF
>TRBJ2-1|TRBV15|few|TRBD2
TGTGCCACCAGCAGAGATCTCAGCGGGGCCTACAATGAGCAGTTCTTC
CATSRDLSGAYNEQFF
>TRBJ2-7|TRBV18|many|.
TGTGCCAGCTCACTCGGCCAACTTTCTTCCTACGAGCAGTACTTC
CASSLGQLSSYEQYF
>TRBJ2-3|TRBV28|.|TRBD2
TGTGCCAGCAAACTAGCGGCGACAGATACGCAGTATTTT
CASKLAATDTQYF
>TRBJ1-2|TRBV20-1|many|.
TGCGGACTCCGGAACCCGAACTATGGCTACACCTTC
CGLRNPNYGYTF
>TRBJ2-7|TRBV28|few|TRBD2
TGTGCCAGCAGAAGACTAGCGGAACCCTACGAGCAGTACTTC
CASRRLAEPYEQYF
>TRBJ2-3|TRBV7-9|few|.
TGTGCCAGCAGCTTAGTCCCAGAATACACAGATACGCAGTATTTT
CASSLVPEYTDTQYF
>TRBJ1-4|TRBV12-2|.|.
TGTGCAAGTCGCCCCAGCCGGGATAATGAAAAACTGTTTTTT
CASRPSRDNEKLFF
>TRBJ2-7|TRBV12-3/TRBV12-4|.|TRBD2
TGTGCCAGCAGTACTTGGACTAGCGGAGTCTACGAGCAGTACTTC
CASSTWTSGVYEQYF
>TRBJ1-1|TRBV29-1|few|TRBD1
TGCAGCGTGGGACGGACAGGGGGTAACACTGAAGCTTTCTTT
CSVGRTGGNTEAFF
>TRBJ2-7|TRBV20-1|.|.
TGCAGTGCTAGAGCCCCCAAGACCACCACCTACGAGCAGTACTTC
CSARAPKTTTYEQYF
>TRBJ1-6|TRBV6-1|few|.
TGTGCCACAACAAGGATCGCACCCCTCCACTTT
CATTRIAPLHF
>TRBJ2-1|TRBV12-5|.|.
TGTGCTAGTGGTTTGGGAGGGGTCTCGTACAATGAGCAGTTCTTC
CASGLGGVSYNEQFF
>TRBJ1-2|TRBV5-5|many|.
TGTGCCAGCAGCTTGAGGGGCAGGACCTATGGCTACACCTTC
CASSLRGRTYGYTF
>TRBJ2-1|TRBV6-5|few|TRBD2
TGTGCCAGCAGTTTCCAACTAGCGGGATTCTACAATGAGCAGTTCTTC
CASSFQLAGFYNEQFF
>TRBJ2-1|TRBV20-1|few|.
TGCAGTGCTAGGAGAGACGCTTTCTCCTACAATGAGCAGTTCTTC
CSARRDAFSYNEQFF
>TRBJ2-2|TRBV5-8|many|TRBD2
TGTGCCAGCAGCCTAGCGGGAGTGAACACCGGGGAGCTGTTTTTT
CASSLAGVNTGELFF
>TRBJ2-3|TRBV12-3/TRBV12-4|many|.
TGTGCCAGCAGTTCTACAGGCTCCTCTAGCACAGATACGCAGTATTTT
CASSSTGSSSTDTQYF
>TRBJ2-1|TRBV7-8|few|.
TGTGCCAGCAGCTTAGTCCAGGGATACAATGAGCAGTTCTTC
CASSLVQGYNEQFF
>TRBJ2-1|TRBV7-2|.|.
TGTGCCAGCAGCTTGATTCCGAACTACAATGAGCAGTTCTTC
CASSLIPNYNEQFF
>TRBJ2-5|TRBV7-8|many|.
TGTGCCAGCAGCTTAGTGGTCGGGACGGAAGAGACCCAGTACTTC
CASSLVVGTEETQYF
>TRBJ2-7|TRBV9|few|.
TGTGCCAGCAGCGTAGCTACGGGACCTCACGAGCAGTACTTC
CASSVATGPHEQYF
>TRBJ2-3|TRBV5-1|many|.
TGCGCCAGCAGCTTGGCCTCGGGTAGCACAGATACGCAGTATTTT
CASSLASGSTDTQYF
>TRBJ2-7|TRBV18|few|.
TGTGCCAGCTCACGGGCAGAAACCTACGAGCAGTACTTC
CASSRAETYEQYF
>TRBJ1-3|TRBV12-3/TRBV12-4|many|.
TGTGCCAGCAGTTTAACCCGGGGGACTGGAAACACCATATATTTT
CASSLTRGTGNTIYF
>TRBJ2-1|TRBV9|.|.
TGTGCCAGCAGCCCAACGACTCCGAGCTCCTACAATGAGCAGTTCTTC
CASSPTTPSSYNEQFF
>TRBJ1-2|TRBV6-1|.|TRBD1
TGTGCCAGCAGGGCACAGGGGGCTTCGTCGGATGGCTACACCTTC
CASRAQGASSDGYTF
>TRBJ2-1|TRBV6-1|.|TRBD2
TGTGCCAGCGGAACCGCGGGTAGCGGGAGTAGGAATGAGCAGTTCTTC
CASGTAGSGSRNEQFF
>TRBJ1-1|TRBV29-1|.|.
TGCAGCGGCATGATCGGGACGGTGAACACTGAAGCTTTCTTT
CSGMIGTVNTEAFF
>TRBJ2-7|TRBV5-1|few|.
TGCGCCAGCCACCGGTCAGGGTCCTACGAGCAGTACTTC
CASHRSGSYEQYF
>TRBJ2-2|TRBV29-1|.|TRBD2
TGCAGCGTTGCTAGCGGGAATTACGCCGGGGAGCTGTTTTTT
CSVASGNYAGELFF